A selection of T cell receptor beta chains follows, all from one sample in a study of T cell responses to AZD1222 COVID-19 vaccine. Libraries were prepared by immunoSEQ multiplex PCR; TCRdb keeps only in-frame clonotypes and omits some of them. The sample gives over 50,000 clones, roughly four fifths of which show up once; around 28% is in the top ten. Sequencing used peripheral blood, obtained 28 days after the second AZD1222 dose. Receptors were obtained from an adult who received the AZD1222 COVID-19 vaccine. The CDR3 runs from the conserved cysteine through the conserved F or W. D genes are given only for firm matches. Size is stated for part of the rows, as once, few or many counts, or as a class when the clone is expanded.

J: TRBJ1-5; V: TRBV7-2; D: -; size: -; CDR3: CASSSRYSNQPQHF; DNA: TGTGCCAGCAGCTCCCGGTATAGCAATCAGCCCCAGCATTTT
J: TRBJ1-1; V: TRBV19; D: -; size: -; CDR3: CASSRTPGAQNTEAFF; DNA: TGTGCCAGTAGCCGAACCCCAGGGGCGCAGAACACTGAAGCTTTCTTT
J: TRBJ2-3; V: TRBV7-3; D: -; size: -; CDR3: CASSLNRDTQYF; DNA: TGTGCCAGCAGCTTAAATAGAGATACGCAGTATTTT
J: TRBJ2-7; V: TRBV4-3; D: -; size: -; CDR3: CASSQEMLQTYEQYF; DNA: TGCGCCAGCAGCCAAGAGATGCTCCAGACCTACGAGCAGTACTTC
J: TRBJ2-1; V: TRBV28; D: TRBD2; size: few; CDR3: CATKLGLAGVNEQFF; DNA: TGTGCCACCAAATTAGGACTAGCGGGAGTGAATGAGCAGTTCTTC
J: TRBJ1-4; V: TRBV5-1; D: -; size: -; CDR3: CASSSELTRDEKLFF; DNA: TGCGCCAGCAGCTCTGAACTGACCCGAGATGAAAAACTGTTTTTT
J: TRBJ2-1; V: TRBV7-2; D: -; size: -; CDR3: CASSLGGTEQFF; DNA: TGTGCCAGCAGCTTAGGGGGAACGGAGCAGTTCTTC
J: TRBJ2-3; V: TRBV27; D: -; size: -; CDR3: CASTPGGWGTQYF; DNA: TGTGCCAGCACCCCGGGGGGCTGGGGTACGCAGTATTTT
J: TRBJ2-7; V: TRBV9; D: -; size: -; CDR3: CASSVGGSPYEQYF; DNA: TGTGCCAGCAGCGTAGGAGGGAGCCCCTACGAGCAGTACTTC
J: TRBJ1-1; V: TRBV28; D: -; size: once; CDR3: CASSEELGRDIAFF; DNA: TGTGCCAGCAGCGAAGAATTAGGGCGGGACATAGCTTTCTTT
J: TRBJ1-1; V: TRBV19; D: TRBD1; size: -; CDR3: CASSSRTGGTLTEAFF; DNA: TGTGCCAGTAGTTCTAGGACAGGGGGCACTTTGACTGAAGCTTTCTTT
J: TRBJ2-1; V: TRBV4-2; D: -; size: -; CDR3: CASSQGSPIGSYNEQFF; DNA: TGTGCCAGCAGCCAAGGGTCCCCGATTGGATCCTACAATGAGCAGTTCTTC
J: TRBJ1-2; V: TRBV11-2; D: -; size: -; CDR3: CASSLVGHRLGVSYTF; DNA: TGTGCCAGCAGCTTAGTAGGTCATCGCCTTGGGGTGAGCTACACCTTC
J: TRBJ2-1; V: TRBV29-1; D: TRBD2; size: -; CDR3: CSAPGTSGNSYNEQFF; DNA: TGCAGCGCCCCGGGGACTAGCGGGAACTCCTACAATGAGCAGTTCTTC
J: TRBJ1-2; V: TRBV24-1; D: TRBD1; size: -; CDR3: CATSDPRQGDHYGYTF; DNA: TGTGCCACCAGTGATCCGAGACAGGGGGATCACTATGGCTACACCTTC
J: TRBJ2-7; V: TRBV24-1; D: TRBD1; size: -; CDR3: CATSDTTGAEQYF; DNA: TGTGCCACCAGTGATACCACAGGGGCCGAGCAGTACTTC
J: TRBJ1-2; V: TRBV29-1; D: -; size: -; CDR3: CSVRGIGDGYTF; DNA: TGCAGCGTAAGGGGAATCGGGGATGGCTACACCTTC
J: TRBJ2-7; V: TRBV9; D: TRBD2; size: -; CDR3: CASSVLAGGASYEQYF; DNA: TGTGCCAGCAGCGTATTGGCGGGAGGGGCATCCTACGAGCAGTACTTC
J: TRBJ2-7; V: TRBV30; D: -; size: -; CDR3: CAWSVGRYEQYF; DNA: TGTGCCTGGAGTGTCGGACGGTACGAGCAGTACTTC
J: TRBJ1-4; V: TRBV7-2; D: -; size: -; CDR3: CASSLGTGYEKLFF; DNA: TGTGCCAGCAGCTTAGGAACAGGGTATGAAAAACTGTTTTTT
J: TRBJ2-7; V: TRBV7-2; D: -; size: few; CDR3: CASSLVAGSASYEQYF; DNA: TGTGCCAGCAGCTTAGTGGCGGGAAGTGCGTCCTACGAGCAGTACTTC
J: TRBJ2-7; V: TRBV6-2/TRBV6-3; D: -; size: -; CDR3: CASSYGSPIEQYF; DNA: TGTGCCAGCAGTTACGGGTCCCCTATTGAGCAGTACTTC
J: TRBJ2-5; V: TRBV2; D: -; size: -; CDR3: CASSGGGPSGTQYF; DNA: TGTGCCAGCAGTGGCGGGGGCCCAAGCGGGACCCAGTACTTC
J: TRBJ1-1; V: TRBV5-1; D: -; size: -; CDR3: CASSSQGTEAFF; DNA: TGCGCCAGCAGCTCACAGGGCACTGAAGCTTTCTTT
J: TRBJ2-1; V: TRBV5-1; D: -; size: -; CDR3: CASSRMGASAEQFF; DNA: TGCGCCAGCAGCCGGATGGGGGCTAGCGCTGAGCAGTTCTTC
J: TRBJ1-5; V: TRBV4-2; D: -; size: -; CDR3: CASSQGGEGQPQHF; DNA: TGTGCCAGCAGCCAAGGGGGCGAGGGGCAGCCCCAGCATTTT
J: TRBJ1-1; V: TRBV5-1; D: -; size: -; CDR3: CASSLVEAGNTEAFF; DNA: TGCGCCAGCAGCTTGGTTGAGGCCGGGAACACTGAAGCTTTCTTT